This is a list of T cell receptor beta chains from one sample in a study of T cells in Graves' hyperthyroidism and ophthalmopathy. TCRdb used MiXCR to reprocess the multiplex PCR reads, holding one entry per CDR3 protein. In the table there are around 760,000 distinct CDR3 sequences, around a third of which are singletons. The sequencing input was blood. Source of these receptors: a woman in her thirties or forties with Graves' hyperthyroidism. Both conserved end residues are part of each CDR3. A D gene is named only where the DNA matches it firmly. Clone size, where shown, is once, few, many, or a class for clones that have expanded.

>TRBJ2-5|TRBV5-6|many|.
CASSLVGRETQYF
TGTGCCAGCAGCTTGGTGGGTCGGGAGACCCAGTACTTC
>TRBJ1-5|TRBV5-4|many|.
CASSIYGRNQPQHF
TGTGCCAGTTCGATATACGGGCGCAATCAGCCCCAGCATTTT
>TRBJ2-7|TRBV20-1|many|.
CSARGAVYEQYF
TGCAGTGCTAGAGGGGCAGTCTACGAGCAGTACTTC
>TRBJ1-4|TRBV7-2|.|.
CASSQVQGVNEKLFF
TGCGCCAGCAGCCAAGTACAGGGAGTTAATGAAAAACTGTTTTTT
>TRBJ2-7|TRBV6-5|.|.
CASSRGGGSGIYEQYF
TGTGCCAGCAGTAGGGGGGGCGGGAGCGGAATCTACGAGCAGTACTTC
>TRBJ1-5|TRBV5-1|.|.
CASSQGMGGPQHF
TGCGCCAGCAGTCAAGGGATGGGAGGGCCCCAGCATTTT
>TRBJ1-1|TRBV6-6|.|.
CAISLGPHWHAFF
TGTGCCATCAGTCTCGGGCCCCACTGGCACGCTTTCTTT
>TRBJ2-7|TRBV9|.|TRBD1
CASSVEGDSACEQYF
TGTGCCAGCAGCGTTGAAGGGGACAGTGCCTGCGAGCAGTACTTC
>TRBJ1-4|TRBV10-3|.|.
CAISEAGTVNEKLFF
TGTGCCATCAGTGAGGCCGGGACTGTGAATGAAAAACTGTTTTTT
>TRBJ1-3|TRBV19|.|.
CASSIDFSGNTIYF
TGTGCCAGTAGTATTGACTTCTCTGGAAACACCATATATTTT
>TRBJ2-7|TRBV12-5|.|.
CASGTAGISYEQYF
TGTGCTAGTGGTACCGCCGGGATCTCCTACGAGCAGTACTTC
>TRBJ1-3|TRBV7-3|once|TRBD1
CASSAGQNTIYF
TGTGCCAGCAGCGCGGGACAGAACACCATATATTTT
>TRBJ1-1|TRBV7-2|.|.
CASSLERITEAFF
TGTGCCAGCAGCTTAGAGCGTATCACTGAAGCTTTCTTT
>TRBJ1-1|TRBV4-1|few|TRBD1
CASSQDTAGGNTEAFF
TGCGCCAGCAGCCAAGATACTGCAGGGGGGAACACTGAAGCTTTCTTT
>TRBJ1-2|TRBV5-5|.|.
CASSQGYIDYGYTF
TGCGCCAGCAGCCAAGGATACATAGACTATGGCTACACCTTC
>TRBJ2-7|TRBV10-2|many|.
CASSEPESSYEQYF
TGCGCCAGCAGTGAGCCAGAGAGCTCCTACGAGCAGTACTTC
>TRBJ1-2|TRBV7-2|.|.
CASSPGTAGARNTF
TGTGCCAGCAGCCCGGGAACCGCAGGGGCTCGAAACACCTTC
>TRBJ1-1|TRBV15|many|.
CATSRDQGTEAFF
TGTGCCACCAGCAGAGATCAAGGCACTGAAGCTTTCTTT
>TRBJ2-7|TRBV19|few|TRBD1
CASIPGDSRSYEQYF
TGTGCCAGTATCCCTGGGGACAGTCGCTCCTACGAGCAGTACTTC
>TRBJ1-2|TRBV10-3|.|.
CATNPGTEYGYTF
TGTGCCACGAATCCCGGGACGGAATATGGCTACACCTTC
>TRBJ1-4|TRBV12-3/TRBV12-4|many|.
CASSLWALGEKLFF
TGTGCCAGCAGTTTATGGGCTTTGGGTGAAAAACTGTTTTTT
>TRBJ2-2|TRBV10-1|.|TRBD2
CASSEWTSGGNTGELFF
TGCGCCAGCAGTGAATGGACTAGCGGGGGGAACACCGGGGAGCTGTTTTTT
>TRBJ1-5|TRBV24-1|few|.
CAWSVVGRNNQPQHF
TGTGCCTGGAGTGTAGTCGGGAGAAACAATCAGCCCCAGCATTTT